This TCR beta chain is drawn from a study of cytomegalovirus exposure and HLA in healthy donors (dated by TCRdb to 2016 to 2017). In the study overall: In an earlier analysis of approximately 640 of the donors, 250 to 350 Gb of sequence data and some 100 million unique TCR beta sequences from roughly 190 million T cells were reported. In a later genetic analysis, genome-wide SNP genotypes for 398 of the 666 donors were used, and that subset was treated as a discovery cohort. To decide whether each TCR beta V gene segment behaved as functional or pseudogenic, an earlier analysis of some 540 of the donors relied on high-throughput TCR beta sequencing. About 300 gigabases of sequencing data and 70 million to 85 million unique TCR sequences were included in an early release covering over 600 HLA-typed donors. All discovery cohort repertoires had been generated on a single sequencing platform. Alongside the repertoire data, information on donor age, sex, ethnicity and CMV serostatus was compiled. Across 398 genotyped donors of the cohort, an average of roughly 250,000 unique TCR beta nucleotide sequences per donor were sequenced, and approximately 19% of those sequences were non-productive. In the later analysis, no new phenotypic data were used to find candidate immune exposures; instead, reliance was placed on TCR beta sequences and their occurrence across donors. The study combined high-throughput TCR immunosequencing, statistical association of individual TCRs with disease status, and machine learning to predict cytomegalovirus infection status. HLA typing covered class I and class II loci at four-digit resolution. The number of donors typed differed by locus, with roughly 629-640 for A, B, C, DRB1 and DQB1, around 500 for DQA1, approximately 570 for DPA1, and roughly 450 for DPB1. The study aimed to test whether signatures of past pathogen exposure could be identified by cataloging public T cell receptors. Among the 398 genotyped donors, around 81% belonged to the genetic ancestry cluster associated with self-reported Caucasian donors. Besides the first cohort of approximately 670 subjects, a separate validation cohort made up of over a hundred different subjects was used. To study patterns of TCR occurrence, a later analysis re-analyzed previously published TCR beta repertoires from several hundred donors and added high-resolution HLA genotyping. Because of strong linkage in the cohort, roughly five DR-DQ haplotypes were treated as single units for association and clustering. The T cell repertoires of 670 or so subjects were profiled by immunosequencing and related to cytomegalovirus serostatus. Overall study outcomes, separate from this receptor: In a later analysis, HLA-associated TCR beta chains showed more clonal expansion and lower generation probabilities than non-associated chains that were equally common. The only immune exposure information available for the cohort was CMV serostatus. At a false discovery rate of 0.05, a later analysis linked 15,000 to 20,000 TCR beta sequences to specific HLA alleles. Across donors, most TCR sequences were observed very rarely, whereas some public TCRs were present in many individuals. It was suggested by the authors that the approach could potentially be generalized to other disease states and immunological phenotypes. In an earlier analysis of roughly 560 of the donors, most TCR beta V segments were observed in productive rearrangements about 90% or about 30% of the time, broadly matching IMGT annotations. In a later genetic analysis, fewer N-insertions in productive TCRs were reported among donors in an Asian-associated ancestry cluster than the approximately 670-donor mean. Because some donors lacked HLA typing at each locus, the association tests relied only on the typed subset. The classifier was reported to diagnose cytomegalovirus status with high specificity and sensitivity in both the original and validation cohorts. Because the 87-base-pair reads could not distinguish some IMGT-functional V segments, including TRBV6-2 and TRBV6-3, those segments were excluded. In a later analysis, several top co-occurrence clusters were reported to appear linked to parvovirus B19, influenza, CMV and Epstein-Barr virus. Most CMV-associated TCR beta chains appeared to be HLA-restricted in a later analysis, and the HLA associations seemed to be driven largely by CMV exposure. A further reported finding was that TCR beta sequences accurately predicted the HLA-A and HLA-B alleles for most subjects in the first cohort. In a later analysis, TCR association rates were found to vary across HLA loci, with the most associated TCRs seen for DRB1 alleles and the fewest for HLA-C alleles. Because counts were too low, about 17 rarely observed V segments, including chromosome 9 orphons, were excluded from the earlier analysis of fewer than 650 of the donors. An association between a missense DCLRE1C variant and V-gene and J-gene trimming of TCR beta chains was found in a later genetic analysis and replicated in an independent cohort. When HLA alleles, especially DR and DQ, strongly co-occurred, TCR associations were difficult to assign to individual alleles. Sequencing depth was assumed to be roughly uniform across donors in the presence/absence analyses, though that assumption may not hold. Correlated functional status among segregating V segments might reflect linkage disequilibrium, but an unknown experimental factor could not be ruled out. A few of the identified cytomegalovirus-associated TCR beta chains were confirmed in vitro to be specific for cytomegalovirus antigens. Only TCR beta chains were sequenced in this cohort, and the absence of alpha or paired-chain data limited detectable features. The sequencing pipeline was judged likely to have produced a cluster of highly shared sequence variants as a technical artifact. The study gave a list of 150 to 200 TCR beta chains associated with cytomegalovirus.

In total, roughly 670 healthy bone marrow donors made up the cohort. All cohort members were sampled while nominally healthy, although unrecorded immune exposures were likely present. The donor tested CMV seronegative and was one of the 352 seronegative cohort members. Each donor provided a peripheral blood sample, and peripheral blood mononuclear cells were used for TCR beta sequencing. The Qiagen DNeasy Blood Extraction Kit was used to extract genomic DNA from the blood cell samples. In regard to this clone: Its cognate antigen has yet to be identified. No much larger clone is present one base from it, and per-base qualities are unavailable.

CDR1 SGDLS and CDR2 YYNGEE were looked up in the germline V gene. V has 2 bases trimmed and J has 0 bases trimmed; junction bases matching no gene number 8. Including cysteine and phenylalanine, the CDR3 has 18 amino acids. The entry retains the CDR3 DNA only, 54 bases that are in frame from base 1. To prepare the library, the immunoSEQ multiplex PCR assay was applied. For the multiplex PCR, a mixture combining 60 forward primers for TCR Vbeta segments and 13 reverse primers for TCR Jbeta segments was used. The CDR3 region of rearranged TCR beta genes was amplified from genomic DNA by a multiplex PCR assay. Amplified TCR beta libraries were sequenced as 87-base-pair reads on the Illumina HiSeq System. In the authors' own workflow: A later analysis counted approximately 76 million unique TCR beta chains across the 550 to 800 repertoires, and approximately 11 million of these chains were shared by at least two donors. Raw reads were error-corrected and collapsed into unique sequences by a nearest-neighbor algorithm in which closely related sequences were merged to remove PCR and sequencing errors. V, D and J gene segments were assigned by aligning CDR3 sequences to IMGT reference sequences. For a sequence to be retained, a match of at least six nucleotides to both a V gene segment and a J gene segment was required. Rearrangements were called productive when the CDR3 lacked stop codons and stayed in frame with V and J; all others were non-productive. CDR3 was defined by IMGT convention, running from the second conserved V-encoded cysteine to the conserved J-encoded phenylalanine. In an earlier analysis of more than 550 of the donors, sequences lacking an unambiguous match to a single V gene segment were excluded. In an earlier analysis of several hundred of the donors, V segments were called functional above 56.7% productive rearrangements and were called segregating when the between-donor standard deviation exceeded 5%. A statistical classification framework was built for diagnosing cytomegalovirus status from the catalog of TCR beta chain sequences. V and J gene assignment, in a later analysis, came from comparing TCR nucleotide sequences with IMGT/GENE-DB human TR gene sequences. Using the TCRdist pipeline, a later analysis assigned CDR3 sequences along with most-parsimonious VDJ recombination scenarios. In a later analysis, every TCR beta chain was defined by the combination of its CDR3 amino acid sequence and its V-gene family, and reads without a unique V-gene family were dropped. A later analysis removed 592 highly shared, low-generation-probability nucleotide sequences to deal with suspected cross-contamination and a sequencing artifact. A later analysis calculated a clonal expansion index for each public chain from normalized within-repertoire ranks of inferred template counts. A later analysis computed generation probabilities with a VDJ recombination model fitted to out-of-frame rearrangements, and checked the results against IGoR. Hypergeometric tests were used in a later analysis to score TCR-TCR, TCR-HLA and TCR-CMV co-occurrence, with a repertoire-size bias correction applied to the TCR pairs. A later analysis estimated false discovery rates by permuting HLA or CMV assignments 20 times. In a later analysis, co-occurring TCRs were grouped with DBSCAN, and TCRdist sequence similarity was added when clustering was performed within HLA-allele-positive subsets. Repertoires with fewer than 30,000 or more than 120,000 public chains, plus five repertoires with anomalous nucleotide sharing, were excluded from co-occurrence clustering. TCRdb took this table from immuneACCESS and kept in-frame rearrangements with V and J called. Such tables lack part of the clones; where checked against another copy, unresolved V genes explain under half of the gap, and the rest is unexplained. Clonal size and the V and J genes are those of that table, whereas D and trimming came from the DNA. This sample lists 60,000 to 75,000 clones; 73% were detected once. The ten top clones hold about 5% of the sample.

Material for sequencing was PBMCs. The V gene is TRBV9 and the J gene is TRBJ2-6; 7 bases in the middle match TRBD1. The clonotype was recovered from a man aged 50 to 59 in good health and CMV-seronegative. For the CDR3, the sequence is CASSVALGTASGANVLTF. DNA sequence: TGTGCCAGCAGCGTGGCCCTCGGGACAGCCTCTGGGGCCAACGTCCTGACTTTC.